This T cell receptor beta chain was documented in a study of T cell changes during pregnancy in multiple sclerosis. The repertoire was sequenced with immunoSEQ multiplex PCR; TCRdb's copy has only in-frame clones and lacks some. The sample has about 87,000 clones; roughly 95% are singletons. The material sequenced was peripheral blood, taken in the third trimester of pregnancy. The sequence was obtained from a female donor in good health, enrolled as a control in a pregnancy study.

The CDR3 DNA is TGTGCCAGCACCATCAACATCGACAGAGCTACTGAAGCTTTCTTT. As protein: CASTINIDRATEAFF. The chain is built from TRBV6-1 and TRBJ1-1; D possibly corresponds to TRBD1 (5 bases). This CDR3 spans 15 amino acids. In germline, CDR1 is MNHNS, CDR2 SASEGT. V lost 7 bases to trimming and J lost 5 bases, with 20 bases between them.